This entry describes one TCR beta chain. The sample belongs to a study of control samples from healthy donors and cancer patients. Libraries were prepared by immunoSEQ multiplex PCR; TCRdb keeps only in-frame clonotypes and omits some of them. Of under 150,000 clones in the sample, over 85% were seen once. Unmatched junction bases numbered 2, after V lost 2 bases and J lost 0 bases. Per the germline V gene, CDR1 is KGHDR and CDR2 is SFDVKD. CDR3 length: 15 residues. This chain links TRBV24-1 with TRBJ1-1; 7 bases fit TRBD1. Sequencing was performed on blood. The TCR comes from a man aged 25-45 years in good health. This chain's CDR3 is CATSDSGTVNTEAFF. CDR3 nucleotides: TGTGCCACCAGTGATTCCGGGACAGTGAACACTGAAGCTTTCTTT.